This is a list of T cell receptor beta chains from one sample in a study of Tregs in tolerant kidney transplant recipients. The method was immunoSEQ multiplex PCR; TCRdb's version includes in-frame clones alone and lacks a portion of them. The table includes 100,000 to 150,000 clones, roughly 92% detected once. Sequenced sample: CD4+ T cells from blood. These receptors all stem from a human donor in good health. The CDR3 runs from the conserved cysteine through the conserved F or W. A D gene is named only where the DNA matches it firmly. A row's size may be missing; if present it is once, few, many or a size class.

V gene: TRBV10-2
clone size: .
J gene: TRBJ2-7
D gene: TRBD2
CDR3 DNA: TGCGCCAGCAGTGAACTGGGACTAGCGGGATCCTACGAGCAGTACTTC
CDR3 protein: CASSELGLAGSYEQYF

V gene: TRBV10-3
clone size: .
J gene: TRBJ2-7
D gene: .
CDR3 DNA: TGTGCCATCAGTGATCCGGGGGGGGACAGAGGGCTCGAGCAGTACTTC
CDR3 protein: CAISDPGGDRGLEQYF

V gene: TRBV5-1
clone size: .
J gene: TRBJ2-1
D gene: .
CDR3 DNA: TGCGCCAGCAGCTTCGCGGCGGGGGCGTACAATGAGCAGTTCTTC
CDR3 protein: CASSFAAGAYNEQFF

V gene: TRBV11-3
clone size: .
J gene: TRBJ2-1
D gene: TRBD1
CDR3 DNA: TGTGCCAGCAGCTCCGGGACAGGGGATTACAATGAGCAGTTCTTC
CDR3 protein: CASSSGTGDYNEQFF

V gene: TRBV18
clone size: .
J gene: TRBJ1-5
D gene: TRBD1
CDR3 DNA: TGTGCCAGCTCACAAGGGGACAGGTTCTCTCCCCAGCATTTT
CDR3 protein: CASSQGDRFSPQHF

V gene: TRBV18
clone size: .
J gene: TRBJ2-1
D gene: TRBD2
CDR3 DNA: TGTGCCAGCTCACCTAGGACTAGCGGGAGCTATGAGCAGTTCTTC
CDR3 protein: CASSPRTSGSYEQFF

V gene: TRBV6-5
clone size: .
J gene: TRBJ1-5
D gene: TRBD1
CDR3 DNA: TGTGCCAGCAGCTGGGGACAGGGCAATCAGCCCCAGCATTTT
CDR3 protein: CASSWGQGNQPQHF

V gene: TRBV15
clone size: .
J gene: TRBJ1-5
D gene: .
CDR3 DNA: TGTGCCACCAGCAGAGATAGGCAGGGCAATAGCAATCAGCCCCAGCATTTT
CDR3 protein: CATSRDRQGNSNQPQHF

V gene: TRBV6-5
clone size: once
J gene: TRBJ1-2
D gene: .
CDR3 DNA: TGTGCCAGCAGTTACTCGATGATGGGGGACTATGGCTACACCTTC
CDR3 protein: CASSYSMMGDYGYTF

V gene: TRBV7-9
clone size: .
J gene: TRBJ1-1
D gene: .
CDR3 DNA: TGTGCCAGCAGCTGGGTCCGCTCGGGGGCCGTGAAAGCTTTCTTT
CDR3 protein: CASSWVRSGAVKAFF

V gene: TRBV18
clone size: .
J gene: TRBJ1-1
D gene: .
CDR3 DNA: TGTGCCAGCTCACCACAGAGTGGTGGGGCTGCTGAAGCTTTCTTT
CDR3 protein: CASSPQSGGAAEAFF

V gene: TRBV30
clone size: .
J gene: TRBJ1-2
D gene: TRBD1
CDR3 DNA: TGTGCCTGGAGGGACAGGGGGCGCGGCTATGGCTACACCTTC
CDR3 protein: CAWRDRGRGYGYTF

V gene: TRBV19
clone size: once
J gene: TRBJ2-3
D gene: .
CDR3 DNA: TGTGCCAGTAGTATTCAAACAGGTAGTTCGGATACGCAGTATTTT
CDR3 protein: CASSIQTGSSDTQYF

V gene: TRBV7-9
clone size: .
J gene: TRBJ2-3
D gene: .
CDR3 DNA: TGTGCCAGCAGCTTACGGGGGACACATATACAGCCAGATACGCAGTATTTT
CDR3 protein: CASSLRGTHIQPDTQYF

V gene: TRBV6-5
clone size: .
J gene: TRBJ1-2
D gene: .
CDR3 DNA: TGTGCCAGCAGTGAAGATAGGACGCACTATGGCTACACCTTC
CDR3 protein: CASSEDRTHYGYTF

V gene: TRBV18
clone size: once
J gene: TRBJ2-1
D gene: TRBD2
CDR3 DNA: TGTGCCAGCTCACCACTAAACGCAGGACTAGCGGAGACTGTGGATGAGCAGTTCTTC
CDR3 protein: CASSPLNAGLAETVDEQFF

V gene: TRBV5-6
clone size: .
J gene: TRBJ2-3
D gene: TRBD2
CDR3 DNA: TGTGCCAGCAGCTTGATGCTTAGCGGGGATACGCAGTATTTT
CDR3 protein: CASSLMLSGDTQYF

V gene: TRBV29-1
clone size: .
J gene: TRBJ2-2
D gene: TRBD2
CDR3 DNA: TGCAGCGTTAGGATTAGCGGGAGGGCTACCGGGGAGCTGTTTTTT
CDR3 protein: CSVRISGRATGELFF

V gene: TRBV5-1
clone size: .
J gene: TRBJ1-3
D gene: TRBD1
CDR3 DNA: TGCGCCAGCAGCGAGACAGGGGACGCTGGAAACACCATATATTTT
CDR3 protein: CASSETGDAGNTIYF

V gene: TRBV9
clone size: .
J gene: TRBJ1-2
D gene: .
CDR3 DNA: TGTGCCAGCAGCGTAGAACCGCATGGGATTAACTATGGCTACACCTTC
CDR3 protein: CASSVEPHGINYGYTF

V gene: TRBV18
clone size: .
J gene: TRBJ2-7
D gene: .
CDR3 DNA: TGTGCCAGCTCACTGTTTTTGGGCGAGCAGTACTTC
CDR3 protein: CASSLFLGEQYF

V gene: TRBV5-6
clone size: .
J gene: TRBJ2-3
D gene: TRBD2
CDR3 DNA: TGTGCCAGCAGCACTTCGACTAGCGGGGGGAGCACAGATACGCAGTATTTT
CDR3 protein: CASSTSTSGGSTDTQYF

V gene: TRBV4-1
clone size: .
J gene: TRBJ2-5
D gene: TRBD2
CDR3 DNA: TGCGCCAGCAGCCAGTCAGCGGGAGGGCCGACCCAAGAGACCCAGTACTTC
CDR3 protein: CASSQSAGGPTQETQYF

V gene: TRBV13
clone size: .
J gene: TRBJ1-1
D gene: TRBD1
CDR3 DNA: TGTGCCAGCAGCTTGCTGGGACAGAGAGCTTTCTTT
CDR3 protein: CASSLLGQRAFF

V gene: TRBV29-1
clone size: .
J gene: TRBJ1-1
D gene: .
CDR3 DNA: TGCAGCGTTGAGTGGCGACGGGGCACTGAAGCTTTCTTT
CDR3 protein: CSVEWRRGTEAFF

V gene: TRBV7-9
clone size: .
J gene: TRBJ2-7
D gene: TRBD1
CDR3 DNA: TGTGCCAGCAGCTTTGAGACAGGGTCCTACGAGCAGTACTTC
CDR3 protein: CASSFETGSYEQYF

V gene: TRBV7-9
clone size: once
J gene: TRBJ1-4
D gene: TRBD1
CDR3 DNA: TGTGCCAGCAGCTTAGCCCGGACAGGGTATCAAAAACTGTTTTTT
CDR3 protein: CASSLARTGYQKLFF

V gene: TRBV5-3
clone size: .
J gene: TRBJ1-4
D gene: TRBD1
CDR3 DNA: TGTGCCCCTGCCCGGGACAGGGACAGGAGAAGGTCCGGAAAACTGTTTTTT
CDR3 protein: CAPARDRDRRRSGKLFF

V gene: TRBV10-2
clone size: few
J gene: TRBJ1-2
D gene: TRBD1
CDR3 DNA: TGCGCCAGCAGTGAGATAGGGGGCGGCTATGGCTACACCTTC
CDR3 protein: CASSEIGGGYGYTF

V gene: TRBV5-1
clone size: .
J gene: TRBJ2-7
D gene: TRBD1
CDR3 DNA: TGCGCCAGCAGCTTGGCCTCCGGGACAGGCGCCTACGAGCAGTACTTC
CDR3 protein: CASSLASGTGAYEQYF

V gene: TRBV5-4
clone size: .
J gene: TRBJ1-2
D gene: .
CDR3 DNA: TGTGCCAGCAGCCCAATTGAGGGGCTCAGTGGCTACACCTTC
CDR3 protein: CASSPIEGLSGYTF

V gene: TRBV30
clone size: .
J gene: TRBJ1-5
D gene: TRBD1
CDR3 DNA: TGTGCCTGGAGTACACCAGGGGGCGGCAATCAGCCCCAGCATTTT
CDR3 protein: CAWSTPGGGNQPQHF

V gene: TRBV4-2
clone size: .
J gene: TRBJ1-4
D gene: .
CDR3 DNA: TGTGCCAGCAGCCAAGCGCGGGAGGCAACTAATGAAAAACTGTTTTTT
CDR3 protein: CASSQAREATNEKLFF

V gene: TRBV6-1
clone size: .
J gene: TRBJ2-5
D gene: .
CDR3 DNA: TGTGCCAGCAGTGAAGCGGCCGGGCTCCAAGAGACCCAGTACTTC
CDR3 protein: CASSEAAGLQETQYF

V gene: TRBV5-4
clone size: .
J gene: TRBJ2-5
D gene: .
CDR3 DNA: TGTGCCAGCAGCTCAAGGTTTCGGGACCAAGAGACCCAGTACTTC
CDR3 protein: CASSSRFRDQETQYF

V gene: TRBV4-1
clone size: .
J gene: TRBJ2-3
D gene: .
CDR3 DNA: TGCGCCAGCAGCCACCCCATCACAGATACGCAGTATTTT
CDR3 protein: CASSHPITDTQYF

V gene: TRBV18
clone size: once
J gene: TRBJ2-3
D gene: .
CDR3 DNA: TGTGCCAGCTCACCTTCGGGCCCGGCGGGAGATACGCAGTATTTT
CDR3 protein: CASSPSGPAGDTQYF

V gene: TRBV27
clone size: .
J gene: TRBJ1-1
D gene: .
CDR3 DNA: TGTGCCATCCGCGGGGTAGGCACTGAAGCTTTCTTT
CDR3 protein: CAIRGVGTEAFF

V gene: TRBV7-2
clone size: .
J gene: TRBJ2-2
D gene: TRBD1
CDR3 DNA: TGTGCCAGCAGCTTACAGGGGGCGGTCGGGGAGCTGTTTTTT
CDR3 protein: CASSLQGAVGELFF

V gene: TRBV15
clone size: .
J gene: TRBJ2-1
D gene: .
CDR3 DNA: TGTGCCACCAGCACCCTATCTGGGGGTAGCTCCTACAATGAGCAGTTCTTC
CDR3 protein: CATSTLSGGSSYNEQFF